This TCR beta chain was identified during a study of blood T cell repertoires in COVID-19. Study members were between about 18 and 95 years old and lived in 24 US regions. Sequencing used immunoSEQ multiplex PCR; TCRdb keeps in-frame clones, though not all of them. The sample carries 150,000 or so clones, roughly 90% recorded once. The CDR3 length is 14 residues. The V end was cut by 4 bases, the J end by 6 bases, with 15 bases between. The germline CDR1 and CDR2 sequences are KGHSH and LQKENI. The chain uses TRBV18 and TRBJ1-2; no reliable D call. Sequenced input: PBMCs or T cells enriched from blood (not recorded which). The sequence derives from a human donor with acute COVID-19. The donor label of this sample is uncertain. The CDR3 nucleotides read TGTGCCAGCTCACTACCGGGATGGGGAGATGGCTACACCTTC. Its protein is CASSLPGWGDGYTF.